Sequencing of this T cell receptor beta chain was carried out in a study of patients and donors after allogeneic stem cell transplantation. MiXCR, applied by TCRdb to the RT-PCR reads, yields one record per CDR3 protein. The sample includes under 95,000 distinct CDR3 sequences, 5% of them seen just once. This CDR3 is built from 14 residues. Germline V gene sequence: CDR1 SNHLY, CDR2 FYNNEI. The J segment lost 5 bases and the V segment lost 6 bases, leaving 4 bases of the junction unmatched. At least ten counts were recorded for this clonotype. This chain joins TRBV2 and TRBJ1-4; 9 bases agree with TRBD1. The sequence derives from a human donor who was either an allogeneic HSCT recipient or a stem cell or donor lymphocyte infusion donor (not recorded which). It is not recorded whose cells these are; they may come from a transplant donor. The sample was blood, either unsorted or a sorted T cell fraction (not recorded which). CDR3 amino acids: CASSPGQGNEKLFF. As DNA, the CDR3 is TGTGCCAGCAGCCCGGGACAGGGAAATGAAAAACTGTTTTTT.